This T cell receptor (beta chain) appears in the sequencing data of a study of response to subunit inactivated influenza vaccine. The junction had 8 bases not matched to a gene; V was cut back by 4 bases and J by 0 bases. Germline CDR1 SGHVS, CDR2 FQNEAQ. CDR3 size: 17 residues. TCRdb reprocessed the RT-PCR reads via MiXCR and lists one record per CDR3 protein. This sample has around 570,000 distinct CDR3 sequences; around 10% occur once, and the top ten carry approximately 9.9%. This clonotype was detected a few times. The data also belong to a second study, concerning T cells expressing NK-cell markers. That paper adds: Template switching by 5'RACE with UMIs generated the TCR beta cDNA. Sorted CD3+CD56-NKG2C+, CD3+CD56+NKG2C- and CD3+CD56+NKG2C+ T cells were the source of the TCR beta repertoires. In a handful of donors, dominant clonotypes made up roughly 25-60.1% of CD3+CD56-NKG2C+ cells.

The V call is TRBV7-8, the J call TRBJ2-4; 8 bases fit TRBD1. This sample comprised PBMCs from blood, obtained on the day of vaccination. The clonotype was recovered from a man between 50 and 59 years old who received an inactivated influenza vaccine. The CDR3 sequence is CASSSRGQGLAKNIQYF. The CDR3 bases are TGTGCCAGCAGCTCCCGAGGACAGGGACTAGCCAAAAACATTCAGTACTTC. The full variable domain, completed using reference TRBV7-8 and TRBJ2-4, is GAGVSQSPRYKVAKRGQDVALRCDPISGHVSLFWYQQALGQGPEFLTYFQNEAQLDKSGLPSDRFFAERPEGSVSTLKIQRTQQEDSAVYLCASSSRGQGLAKNIQYFGAGTRLSVL.